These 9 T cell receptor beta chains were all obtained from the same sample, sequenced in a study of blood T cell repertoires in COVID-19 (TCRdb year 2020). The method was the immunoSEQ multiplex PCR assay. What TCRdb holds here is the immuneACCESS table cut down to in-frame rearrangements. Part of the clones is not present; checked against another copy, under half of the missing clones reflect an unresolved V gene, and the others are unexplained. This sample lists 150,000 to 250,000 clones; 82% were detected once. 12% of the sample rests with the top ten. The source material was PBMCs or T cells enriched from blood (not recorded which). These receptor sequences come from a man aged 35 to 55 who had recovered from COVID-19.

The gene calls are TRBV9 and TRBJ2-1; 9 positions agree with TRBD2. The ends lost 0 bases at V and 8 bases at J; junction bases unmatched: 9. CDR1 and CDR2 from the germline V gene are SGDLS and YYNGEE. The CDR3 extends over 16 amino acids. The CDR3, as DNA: TGTGCCAGCAGCGTAGATGGTAGCGGGAGTCGCGATGAGCAGTTCTTC. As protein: CASSVDGSGSRDEQFF.

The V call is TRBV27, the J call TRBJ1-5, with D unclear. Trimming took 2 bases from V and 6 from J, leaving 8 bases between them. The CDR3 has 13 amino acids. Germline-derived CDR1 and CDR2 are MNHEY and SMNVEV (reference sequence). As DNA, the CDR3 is TGTGCCAGCAGTTTACTCCCCGGTCAGCCCCAGCATTTT. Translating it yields CASSLLPGQPQHF.

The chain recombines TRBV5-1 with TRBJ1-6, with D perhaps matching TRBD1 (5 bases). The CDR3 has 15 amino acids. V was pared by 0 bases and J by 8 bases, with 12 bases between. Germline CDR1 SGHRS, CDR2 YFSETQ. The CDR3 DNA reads TGCGCCAGCAGCTTGGCCCAGGGAAGGGATTCACCCCTCCACTTT. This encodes CASSLAQGRDSPLHF.

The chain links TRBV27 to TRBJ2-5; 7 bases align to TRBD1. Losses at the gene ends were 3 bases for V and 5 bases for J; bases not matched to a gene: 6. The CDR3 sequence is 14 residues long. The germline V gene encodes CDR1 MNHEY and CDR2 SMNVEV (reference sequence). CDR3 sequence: CASSFQGEGETQYF. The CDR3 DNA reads TGTGCCAGCAGTTTCCAGGGGGAAGGGGAGACCCAGTACTTC.

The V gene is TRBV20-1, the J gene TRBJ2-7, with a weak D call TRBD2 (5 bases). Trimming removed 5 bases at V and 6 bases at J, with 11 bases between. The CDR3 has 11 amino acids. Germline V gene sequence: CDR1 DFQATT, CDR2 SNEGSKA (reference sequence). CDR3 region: CSAPRGIEQYF. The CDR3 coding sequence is TGCAGTGCTCCCCGAGGGATCGAGCAGTACTTC.

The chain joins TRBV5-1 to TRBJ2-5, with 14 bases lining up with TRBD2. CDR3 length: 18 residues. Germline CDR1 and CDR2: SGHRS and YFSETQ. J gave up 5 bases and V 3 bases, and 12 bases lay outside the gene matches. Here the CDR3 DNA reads TGCGCCAGCAGCTCGGAGCGGGGACTAGCGGGAGAGGGGGAGACCCAGTACTTC. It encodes CASSSERGLAGEGETQYF.

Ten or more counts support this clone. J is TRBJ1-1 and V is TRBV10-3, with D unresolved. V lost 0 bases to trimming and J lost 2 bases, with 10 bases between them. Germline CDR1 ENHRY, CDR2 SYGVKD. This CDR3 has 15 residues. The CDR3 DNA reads TGTGCCATCAGTGAGTCGGGCACCACTAACACTGAAGCTTTCTTT. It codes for CAISESGTTNTEAFF.

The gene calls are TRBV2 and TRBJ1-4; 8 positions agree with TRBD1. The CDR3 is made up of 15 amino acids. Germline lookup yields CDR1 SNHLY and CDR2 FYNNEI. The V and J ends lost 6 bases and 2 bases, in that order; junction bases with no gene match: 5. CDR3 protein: CASRNDRGTNEKLFF. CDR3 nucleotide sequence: TGTGCCAGCAGAAATGACAGGGGTACTAATGAAAAACTGTTTTTT.

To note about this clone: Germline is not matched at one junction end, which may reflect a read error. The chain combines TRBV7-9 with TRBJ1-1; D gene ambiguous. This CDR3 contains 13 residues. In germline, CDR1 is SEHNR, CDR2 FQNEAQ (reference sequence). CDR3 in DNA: TGTGTCAGCATGCTAGGAGACGGGGCTGAAGCTTTCTTT. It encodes CVSMLGDGAEAFF.